This T cell receptor (beta chain) came from a study of T-cell memory formation after mild COVID-19. Study-level results: A second wave of clones peaked on day 37, and their SARS-CoV-2 specificity went unconfirmed. Clones shrinking from day 15 to 85 showed even CD4/CD8 mixes; later expanders tilted CD4+.

This clonotype was observed a few times. Its antigen is unknown. TCRdb re-derived calls from the 5' RACE reads in MiXCR, one entry per CDR3 protein. The table includes a few hundred thousand distinct CDR3 sequences, 25% to 30% detected once. This TCR derives from an adult woman who had mild COVID-19 (a few samples of this study predate the infection). Cell type and time point are not known. Specimen: PBMCs or a T cell subset sorted from them (not recorded which).

DNA of the CDR3: TGCAGTGCTAGTGATAGGCACCAGCCCCAGCATTTT. Translated, it gives CSASDRHQPQHF. The chain is built from TRBV20-1 and TRBJ1-5; no clear D. The germline V gene encodes CDR1 DFQATT and CDR2 SNEGSKA (reference sequence). The CDR3 extends over 12 amino acids. V was trimmed by 3 bases and J by 7 bases, leaving 10 bases between them.